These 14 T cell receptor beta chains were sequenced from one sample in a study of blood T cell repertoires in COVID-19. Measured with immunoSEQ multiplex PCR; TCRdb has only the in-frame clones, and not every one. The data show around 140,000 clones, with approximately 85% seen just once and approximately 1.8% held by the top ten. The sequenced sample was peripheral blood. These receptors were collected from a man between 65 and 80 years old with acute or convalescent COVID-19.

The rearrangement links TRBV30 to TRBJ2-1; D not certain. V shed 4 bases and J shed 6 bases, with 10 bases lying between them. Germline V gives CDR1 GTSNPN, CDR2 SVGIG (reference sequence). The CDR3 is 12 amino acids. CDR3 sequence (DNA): TGTGCCTGGAACCGACTGGGCAATGAGCAGTTCTTC. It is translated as CAWNRLGNEQFF.

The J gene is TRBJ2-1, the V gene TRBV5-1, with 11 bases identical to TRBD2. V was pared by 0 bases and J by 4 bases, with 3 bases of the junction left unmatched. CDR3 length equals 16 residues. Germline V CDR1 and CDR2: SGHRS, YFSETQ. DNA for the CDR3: TGCGCCAGCAGCTTGGGGGGGACTAGCGGTTACAATGAGCAGTTCTTC. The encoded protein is CASSLGGTSGYNEQFF.

CDR3 nucleotide sequence: TGTGCCAGCAGCTTAGTGGGAGGGGCGAACACCGGGGAGCTGTTTTTT. Amino acids: CASSLVGGANTGELFF. The J gene is TRBJ2-2, the V gene TRBV7-9, with TRBD2 identical over 7 bases. This CDR3 contains 16 residues. Unmatched junction bases numbered 2, after V lost 1 base and J lost 0 bases. The germline V gene has CDR1 SEHNR and CDR2 FQNEAQ (reference sequence). Full variable domain (rest looked up from reference TRBV7-9 and TRBJ2-2): DTGVSQNPRHKITKRGQNVTFRCDPISEHNRLYWYRQTLGQGPEFLTYFQNEAQLEKSRLLSDRFSAERPKGSFSTLEIQRTEQGDSAMYLCASSLVGGANTGELFFGEGSRLTVL.

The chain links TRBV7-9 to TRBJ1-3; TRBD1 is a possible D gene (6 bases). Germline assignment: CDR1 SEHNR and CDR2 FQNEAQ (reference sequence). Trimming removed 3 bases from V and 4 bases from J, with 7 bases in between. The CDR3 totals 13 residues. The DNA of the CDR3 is TGTGCCAGCAGCTTGGGGGCGGGAAACACCATATATTTT. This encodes CASSLGAGNTIYF.

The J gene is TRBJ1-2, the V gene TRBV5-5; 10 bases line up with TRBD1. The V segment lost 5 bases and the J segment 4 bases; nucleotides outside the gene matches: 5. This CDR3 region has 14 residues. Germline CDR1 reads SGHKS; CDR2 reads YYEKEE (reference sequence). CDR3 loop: CASRVGQGGYGYTF. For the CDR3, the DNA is TGTGCCAGCAGAGTCGGACAGGGGGGCTATGGCTACACCTTC.

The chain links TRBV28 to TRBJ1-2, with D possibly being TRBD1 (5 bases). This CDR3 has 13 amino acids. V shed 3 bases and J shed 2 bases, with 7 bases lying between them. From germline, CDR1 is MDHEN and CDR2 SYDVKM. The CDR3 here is CASSFRVNYGYTF. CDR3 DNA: TGTGCCAGCAGTTTCAGGGTCAACTATGGCTACACCTTC.

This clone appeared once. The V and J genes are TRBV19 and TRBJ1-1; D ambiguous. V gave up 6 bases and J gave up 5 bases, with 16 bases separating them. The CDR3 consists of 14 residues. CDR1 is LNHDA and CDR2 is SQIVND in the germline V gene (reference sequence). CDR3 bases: TGTGCCAGTAGCGACCAAATCGGCGGGACTGAAGCTTTCTTT. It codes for CASSDQIGGTEAFF.

The CDR3 here is CSVDRTSYNEQFF. Here the CDR3 DNA reads TGCAGCGTTGATAGAACCTCCTACAATGAGCAGTTCTTC. V and J are TRBV29-1 and TRBJ2-1; D not resolved. CDR1 is SQVTM, CDR2 ANQGSEA, per germline. Trimming shortened V by 3 bases and J by 0 bases, and 6 bases separated the two germline ends. This CDR3 is 13 amino acids long.

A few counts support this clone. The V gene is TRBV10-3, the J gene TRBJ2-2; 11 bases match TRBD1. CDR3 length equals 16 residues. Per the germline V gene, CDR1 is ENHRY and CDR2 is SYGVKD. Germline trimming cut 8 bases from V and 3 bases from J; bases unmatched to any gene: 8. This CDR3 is CAIGDRGGSDTGELFF. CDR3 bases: TGTGCCATCGGGGACAGGGGGGGTTCGGACACCGGGGAGCTGTTTTTT.

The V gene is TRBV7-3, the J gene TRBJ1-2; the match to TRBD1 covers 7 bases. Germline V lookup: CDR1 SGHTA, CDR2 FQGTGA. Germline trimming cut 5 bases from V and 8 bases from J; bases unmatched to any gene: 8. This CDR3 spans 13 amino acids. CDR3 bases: TGTGCCAGCAGCGCTGGGACAGTCGGCGGCTACACCTTC. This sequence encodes CASSAGTVGGYTF. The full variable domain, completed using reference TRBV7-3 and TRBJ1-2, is GAGVSQTPSNKVTEKGKYVELRCDPISGHTALYWYRQSLGQGPEFLIYFQGTGAADDSGLPNDRFFAVRPEGSVSTLKIQRTERGDSAVYLCASSAGTVGGYTFGSGTRLTVV.

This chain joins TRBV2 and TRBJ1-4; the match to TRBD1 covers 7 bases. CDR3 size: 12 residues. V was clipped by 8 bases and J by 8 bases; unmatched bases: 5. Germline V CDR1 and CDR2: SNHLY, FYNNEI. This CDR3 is CASHRGGEKLFF. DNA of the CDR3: TGTGCCAGCCACAGGGGTGGGGAAAAACTGTTTTTT.

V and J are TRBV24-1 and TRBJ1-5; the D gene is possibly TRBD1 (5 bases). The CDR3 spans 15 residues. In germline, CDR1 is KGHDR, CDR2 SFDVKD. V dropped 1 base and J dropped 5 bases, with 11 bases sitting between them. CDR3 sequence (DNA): TGTGCCACCAGTGATTTTGGCAGGGTCCATCAGCCCCAGCATTTT. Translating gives CATSDFGRVHQPQHF.

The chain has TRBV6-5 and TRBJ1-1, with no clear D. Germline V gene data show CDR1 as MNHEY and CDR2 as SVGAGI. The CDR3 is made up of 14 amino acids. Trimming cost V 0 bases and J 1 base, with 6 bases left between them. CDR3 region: CASSYSRRNTEAFF. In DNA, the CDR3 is TGTGCCAGCAGTTACTCGAGAAGGAACACTGAAGCTTTCTTT.

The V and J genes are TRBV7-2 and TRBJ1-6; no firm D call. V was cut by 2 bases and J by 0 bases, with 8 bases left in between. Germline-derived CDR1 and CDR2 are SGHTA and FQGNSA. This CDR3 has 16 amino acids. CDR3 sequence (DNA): TGTGCCAGCAGCTTATTTAGAGCCTCCTATAATTCACCCCTCCACTTT. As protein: CASSLFRASYNSPLHF.